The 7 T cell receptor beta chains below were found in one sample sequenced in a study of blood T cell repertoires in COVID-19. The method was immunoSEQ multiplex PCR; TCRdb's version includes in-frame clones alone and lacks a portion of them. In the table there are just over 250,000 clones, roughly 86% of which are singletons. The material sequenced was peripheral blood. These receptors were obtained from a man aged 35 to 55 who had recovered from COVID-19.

CDR3 protein: CSASPLQASTDTQYF. CDR3 nucleotides: TGCAGTGCTAGTCCCTTACAGGCTAGCACAGATACGCAGTATTTT. This chain uses TRBV20-1 with TRBJ2-3, with D maybe TRBD1 (5 bases). CDR1 and CDR2 (germline): DFQATT, SNEGSKA (reference sequence). Between the trimmed V and J ends, which lost 3 bases and 0 bases, there was a span of 13 bases. CDR3 length: 15 residues.

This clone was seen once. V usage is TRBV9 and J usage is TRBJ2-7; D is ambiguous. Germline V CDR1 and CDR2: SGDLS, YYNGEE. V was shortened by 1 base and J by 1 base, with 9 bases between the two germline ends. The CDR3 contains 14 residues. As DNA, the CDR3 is TGTGCCAGCAGCGTATGGCCCGGGTCCTACGAGCAGTACTTC. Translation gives CASSVWPGSYEQYF.

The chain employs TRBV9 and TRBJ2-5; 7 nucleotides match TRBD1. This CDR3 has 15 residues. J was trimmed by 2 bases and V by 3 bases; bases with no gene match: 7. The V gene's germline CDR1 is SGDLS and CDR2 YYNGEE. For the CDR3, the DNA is TGTGCCAGCAGCGAGGCAGGGACAGCTCAAGAGACCCAGTACTTC. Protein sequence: CASSEAGTAQETQYF.

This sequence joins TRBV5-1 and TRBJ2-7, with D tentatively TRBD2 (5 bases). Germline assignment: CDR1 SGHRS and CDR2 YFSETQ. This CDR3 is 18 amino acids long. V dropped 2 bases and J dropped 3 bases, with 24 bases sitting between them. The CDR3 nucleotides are TGCGCCAGCAGCTTCCGGGAACCAACCCAGCTATACATCTACGAGCAGTACTTC. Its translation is CASSFREPTQLYIYEQYF.

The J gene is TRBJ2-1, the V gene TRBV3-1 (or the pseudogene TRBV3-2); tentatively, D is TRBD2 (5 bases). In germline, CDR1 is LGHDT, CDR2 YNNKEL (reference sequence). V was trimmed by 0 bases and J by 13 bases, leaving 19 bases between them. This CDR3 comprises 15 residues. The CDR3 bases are TGTGCCAGCAGCCAAGAAGCGGCCCGTCTAGATCAACAGTTCTTC. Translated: CASSQEAARLDQQFF.

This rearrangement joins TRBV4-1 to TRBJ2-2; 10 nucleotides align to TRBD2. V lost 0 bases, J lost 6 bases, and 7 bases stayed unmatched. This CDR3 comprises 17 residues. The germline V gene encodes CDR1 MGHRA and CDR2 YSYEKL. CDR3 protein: CASSQDGGLADPGELFF. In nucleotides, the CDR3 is TGCGCCAGCAGCCAAGATGGTGGACTAGCGGACCCCGGGGAGCTGTTTTTT.

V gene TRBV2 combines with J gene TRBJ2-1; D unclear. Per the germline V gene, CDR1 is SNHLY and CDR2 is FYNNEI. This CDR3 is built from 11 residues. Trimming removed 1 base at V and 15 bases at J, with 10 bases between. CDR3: CASSEGAPRFF. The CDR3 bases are TGTGCCAGCAGTGAAGGGGCCCCACGGTTCTTC.